These T cell receptor beta chains were read from a single sample in a study of shared clonotypes between healthy human individuals. The protocol was immunoSEQ multiplex PCR, while the TCRdb copy is restricted to in-frame clones and leaves out a portion. In the table there are fewer than 1 million clones, 96% of which are singletons. Sequencing was done on a sample of naive CD8+ T cells sorted from blood. These receptors all come from a man aged 25 to 40 in good health. The CDR3 runs from the conserved cysteine through the conserved F or W. D genes are given only for firm matches. Only some rows state a clone size, as once, few, many or a class for expanded clones.

CDR3: CASSPRSDLNYGYTF; DNA: TGTGCCAGCTCTCCCAGAAGTGACCTAAACTATGGCTACACCTTC; size: -; V: TRBV28; J: TRBJ1-2; D: -
CDR3: CASSLGDGSETQYF; DNA: TGTGCCAGCAGCTTGGGAGACGGATCGGAGACCCAGTACTTC; size: -; V: TRBV5-6; J: TRBJ2-5; D: -
CDR3: CASSLGGLTRLAGNEKLFF; DNA: TGTGCCAGCAGCTTAGGAGGGCTAACAAGGTTGGCCGGTAATGAAAAACTGTTTTTT; size: -; V: TRBV7-9; J: TRBJ1-4; D: -
CDR3: CASSYSSMRETQYF; DNA: TGTGCCAGCAGTTACTCGAGTATGCGGGAGACCCAGTACTTC; size: -; V: TRBV6-5; J: TRBJ2-5; D: -
CDR3: CASSLGQGLNTYEQYF; DNA: TGCGCCAGCAGCTTGGGACAGGGCCTAAACACCTACGAGCAGTACTTC; size: -; V: TRBV5-1; J: TRBJ2-7; D: TRBD1
CDR3: CASSQGGAGNTIYF; DNA: TGCGCCAGCAGCCAAGGCGGAGCTGGAAACACCATATATTTT; size: -; V: TRBV4-1; J: TRBJ1-3; D: -
CDR3: CASSFKPAQGTIEAFF; DNA: TGTGCCAGCAGCTTTAAGCCGGCACAGGGTACGATTGAAGCTTTCTTT; size: -; V: TRBV7-2; J: TRBJ1-1; D: -
CDR3: CASRRGAAYEQYF; DNA: TGCGCCAGCAGGCGAGGAGCTGCCTACGAGCAGTACTTC; size: -; V: TRBV5-1; J: TRBJ2-7; D: -
CDR3: CASSPRGGPPSSTDTQYF; DNA: TGTGCCAGCAGCCCCCGGGGAGGACCCCCATCTAGCACAGATACGCAGTATTTT; size: -; V: TRBV9; J: TRBJ2-3; D: -
CDR3: CASSFSPPYEQYF; DNA: TGTGCCAGCAGTTTTTCCCCCCCTTACGAGCAGTACTTC; size: -; V: TRBV27; J: TRBJ2-7; D: -
CDR3: CASSEYWRESGTGELFF; DNA: TGTGCCAGCAGTGAATACTGGCGGGAGAGCGGCACCGGGGAGCTGTTTTTT; size: -; V: TRBV25-1; J: TRBJ2-2; D: TRBD2
CDR3: CASSFHSGYNEQFF; DNA: TGTGCCAGCAGCTTTCACTCAGGATACAATGAGCAGTTCTTC; size: -; V: TRBV13; J: TRBJ2-1; D: -
CDR3: CASSFETYEQYF; DNA: TGTGCCAGCAGCTTCGAAACCTACGAGCAGTACTTC; size: few; V: TRBV5-4; J: TRBJ2-7; D: -
CDR3: CASSLKQGRETQYF; DNA: TGTGCCAGCAGCCTGAAACAGGGTCGAGAGACCCAGTACTTC; size: -; V: TRBV5-4; J: TRBJ2-5; D: -
CDR3: CASSPGTASYEQYF; DNA: TGTGCCAGCAGCCCAGGGACGGCTTCCTACGAGCAGTACTTC; size: -; V: TRBV9; J: TRBJ2-7; D: -
CDR3: CASSFGREQYF; DNA: TGTGCCAGCAGCTTCGGCCGCGAGCAGTACTTC; size: -; V: TRBV11-2; J: TRBJ2-7; D: -
CDR3: CASSLLPGLAGVDEQFF; DNA: TGTGCCAGCAGCTTACTTCCGGGACTAGCGGGAGTTGATGAGCAGTTCTTC; size: -; V: TRBV7-9; J: TRBJ2-1; D: TRBD2
CDR3: CASSEATGLAEYEQYF; DNA: TGTGCCAGCAGTGAAGCGACGGGACTAGCGGAATACGAGCAGTACTTC; size: -; V: TRBV2; J: TRBJ2-7; D: TRBD2
CDR3: CATSRVRGSYEQYF; DNA: TGTGCCACCAGCAGAGTTAGAGGGTCCTACGAGCAGTACTTC; size: -; V: TRBV15; J: TRBJ2-7; D: -
CDR3: CASSPGTSGGGRETQYF; DNA: TGTGCCAGCAGCCCCGGGACTAGCGGAGGAGGCAGGGAGACCCAGTACTTC; size: -; V: TRBV7-9; J: TRBJ2-5; D: TRBD2
CDR3: CASSLLAGGTRAYEQYF; DNA: TGCGCCAGCAGCTTGCTAGCGGGAGGTACGAGGGCCTACGAGCAGTACTTC; size: -; V: TRBV5-1; J: TRBJ2-7; D: TRBD2
CDR3: CASSRAQGGSAGEQYF; DNA: TGTGCCAGCTCACGGGCTCAGGGTGGTTCGGCAGGCGAGCAGTACTTC; size: once; V: TRBV18; J: TRBJ2-7; D: -
CDR3: CASSYTGGFTYNEQFF; DNA: TGTGCCAGCAGTTACACGGGCGGGTTCACCTACAATGAGCAGTTCTTC; size: -; V: TRBV6-6; J: TRBJ2-1; D: -
CDR3: CASTSERERNTQYF; DNA: TGTGCCAGCACTTCTGAGCGGGAGCGGAATACGCAGTATTTT; size: -; V: TRBV11-2; J: TRBJ2-3; D: TRBD2
CDR3: CASRQRGGREAFF; DNA: TGTGCCAGCAGACAGCGAGGGGGGCGCGAAGCTTTCTTT; size: -; V: TRBV27; J: TRBJ1-1; D: -
CDR3: CASSRDSWNTEAFF; DNA: TGTGCCAGCAGTCGGGACAGTTGGAACACTGAAGCTTTCTTT; size: -; V: TRBV27; J: TRBJ1-1; D: TRBD1
CDR3: CASKAASSYEQYF; DNA: TGTGCTAGCAAAGCAGCCAGCTCCTACGAGCAGTACTTC; size: -; V: TRBV12-5; J: TRBJ2-7; D: -
CDR3: CASSLLGGEQFF; DNA: TGTGCCAGCAGTCTGCTAGGCGGTGAGCAGTTCTTC; size: -; V: TRBV27; J: TRBJ2-1; D: -
CDR3: CASSPRQDRNYNEQFF; DNA: TGCGCCAGCAGTCCAAGACAGGACCGTAACTACAATGAGCAGTTCTTC; size: -; V: TRBV5-1; J: TRBJ2-1; D: -
CDR3: CAVGGRGLREQYF; DNA: TGTGCCGTTGGAGGCAGGGGGCTTCGGGAGCAGTACTTC; size: -; V: TRBV27; J: TRBJ2-7; D: TRBD1
CDR3: CSALVPDEQYF; DNA: TGCAGTGCATTGGTTCCGGACGAGCAGTACTTC; size: -; V: TRBV20-1; J: TRBJ2-7; D: -
CDR3: CASSFPYSDTQYF; DNA: TGTGCCAGCAGCTTTCCGTATTCAGATACGCAGTATTTT; size: -; V: TRBV13; J: TRBJ2-3; D: -
CDR3: CASSFEFPGYEQYF; DNA: TGTGCCAGCAGTTTCGAGTTCCCTGGCTACGAGCAGTACTTC; size: -; V: TRBV27; J: TRBJ2-7; D: -
CDR3: CAISDPGVGTGELFF; DNA: TGTGCCATCAGTGATCCTGGGGTTGGCACCGGGGAGCTGTTTTTT; size: -; V: TRBV10-3; J: TRBJ2-2; D: -
CDR3: CASSLFQGHQPQHF; DNA: TGTGCCAGCAGTTTGTTTCAGGGCCATCAGCCCCAGCATTTT; size: few; V: TRBV27; J: TRBJ1-5; D: -
CDR3: CASSLGQGKTYEQYF; DNA: TGTGCCAGCAGCCTGGGACAGGGGAAGACCTACGAGCAGTACTTC; size: -; V: TRBV9; J: TRBJ2-7; D: TRBD1
CDR3: CASSGRDRVRPYEQYF; DNA: TGTGCCAGCAGTGGCCGGGACAGGGTTCGACCCTACGAGCAGTACTTC; size: -; V: TRBV6-1; J: TRBJ2-7; D: TRBD1
CDR3: CSVMGLAGALGLYEQYF; DNA: TGCAGCGTGATGGGACTAGCGGGAGCGTTGGGCCTATACGAGCAGTACTTC; size: -; V: TRBV29-1; J: TRBJ2-7; D: TRBD2
CDR3: CASSSRTGANYEQYF; DNA: TGTGCCAGCAGCTCACGGACAGGGGCTAACTACGAGCAGTACTTC; size: once; V: TRBV9; J: TRBJ2-7; D: TRBD1
CDR3: CAISYRGQYEQYF; DNA: TGTGCCATCAGTTACAGGGGGCAGTACGAGCAGTACTTC; size: -; V: TRBV10-3; J: TRBJ2-7; D: TRBD1
CDR3: CASSAPGERIEQFF; DNA: TGTGCCAGCAGCGCCCCAGGGGAACGGATTGAGCAGTTCTTC; size: -; V: TRBV9; J: TRBJ2-1; D: -
CDR3: CASSHGGQPQHF; DNA: TGTGCCAGCAGCCATGGAGGTCAGCCCCAGCATTTT; size: -; V: TRBV14; J: TRBJ1-5; D: -
CDR3: CASSWNYGYTF; DNA: TGTGCCAGCAGTTGGAACTATGGCTACACCTTC; size: -; V: TRBV28; J: TRBJ1-2; D: -
CDR3: CASSPQPRTGYGYTF; DNA: TGTGCCAGCAGCCCCCAACCCCGGACAGGGTATGGCTACACCTTC; size: once; V: TRBV7-9; J: TRBJ1-2; D: TRBD1